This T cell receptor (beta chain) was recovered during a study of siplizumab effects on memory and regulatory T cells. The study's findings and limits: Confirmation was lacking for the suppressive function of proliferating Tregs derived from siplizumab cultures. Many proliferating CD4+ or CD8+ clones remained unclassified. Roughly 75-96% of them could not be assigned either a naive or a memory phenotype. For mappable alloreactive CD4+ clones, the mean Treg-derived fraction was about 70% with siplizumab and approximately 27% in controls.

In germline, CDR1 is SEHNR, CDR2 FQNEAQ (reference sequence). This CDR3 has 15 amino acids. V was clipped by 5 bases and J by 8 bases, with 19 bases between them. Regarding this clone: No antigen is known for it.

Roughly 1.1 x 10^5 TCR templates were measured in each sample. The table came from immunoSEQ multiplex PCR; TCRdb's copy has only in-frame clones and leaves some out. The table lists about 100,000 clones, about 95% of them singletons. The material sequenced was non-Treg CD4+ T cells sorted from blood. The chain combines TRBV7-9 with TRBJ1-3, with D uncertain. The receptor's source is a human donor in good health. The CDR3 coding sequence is TGTGCCAGCAGCCCGACGGGCCTCCGGCGGGACACCATATATTTT. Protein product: CASSPTGLRRDTIYF.